Shown below are 2 T cell receptor beta chains from a single sample sequenced in a study of blood T cell repertoires in COVID-19. The protocol was immunoSEQ multiplex PCR, while the TCRdb copy is restricted to in-frame clones and leaves out a portion. This sample yields about 300,000 clones, of which 83% are seen a single time; roughly 10% belongs to the top ten. The sample was peripheral blood. The receptors stem from a woman aged 45 to 65 who had recovered from COVID-19.

The chain has TRBV5-4 and TRBJ2-5; D is possibly TRBD1 (6 bases). Germline lookup yields CDR1 SGHNT and CDR2 YYREEE (reference sequence). The CDR3 contains 13 residues. With 1 base removed from V and 5 bases from J, the gap between germline ends came to 9 bases. CDR3 sequence reads: CASSLPRGETQYF. CDR3 coding DNA: TGTGCCAGCAGCTTGCCCAGGGGCGAGACCCAGTACTTC.

The gene calls are TRBV5-6 and TRBJ1-3, with TRBD1 as a possible D gene (5 bases). The CDR3 spans 14 residues. In germline, CDR1 is SGHDT, CDR2 YYEEEE. Trimming left V 3 bases short and J 2 bases short, with 9 bases between. The CDR3 DNA reads as TGTGCCAGCAGCTCGGACATAACTGGAAACACCATATATTTT. Its protein product is CASSSDITGNTIYF.